Sequencing of this T cell receptor (beta chain) was carried out in a study of Ad26.COV2.S vaccination and SARS-CoV-2 variants. Study in general: Intramuscularly, Ad26.COV2.S was given either once or twice, 56 days apart.

Study-level points and caveats: Substantial breadth in spike-specific CD8+ and CD4+ T cell responses was reportedly seen after vaccination.

Measured with immunoSEQ multiplex PCR; TCRdb has only the in-frame clones, and not every one. The sample lists about 480,000 clones, 70% to 90% occurring once. Described treatment: approximately 18 received Ad26.COV2.S at low or high dose, single or two shots; roughly 5 received placebo; per-sample allocation not given. Day 63 after the first vaccine or placebo injection was the time point for sampling. On this clone itself: Its antigen is not known.

The CDR3 totals 15 residues. The germline V gene encodes CDR1 SGHTA and CDR2 FQGNSA. The V and J ends lost 5 bases and 4 bases, in that order; junction bases with no gene match: 8. This clonotype originated in a person aged 18-60 years who received the Ad26.COV2.S COVID-19 vaccine or a placebo. This material consisted of peripheral blood, taken in a trial of Ad26.COV2.S vaccine versus placebo. V gene TRBV7-2 combines with J gene TRBJ1-5; 7 nucleotides align to TRBD1. CDR3 sequence: CASSRNRDRNQPQHF. CDR3 nucleotide sequence: TGTGCCAGCAGCCGTAACCGGGACAGAAATCAGCCCCAGCATTTT.